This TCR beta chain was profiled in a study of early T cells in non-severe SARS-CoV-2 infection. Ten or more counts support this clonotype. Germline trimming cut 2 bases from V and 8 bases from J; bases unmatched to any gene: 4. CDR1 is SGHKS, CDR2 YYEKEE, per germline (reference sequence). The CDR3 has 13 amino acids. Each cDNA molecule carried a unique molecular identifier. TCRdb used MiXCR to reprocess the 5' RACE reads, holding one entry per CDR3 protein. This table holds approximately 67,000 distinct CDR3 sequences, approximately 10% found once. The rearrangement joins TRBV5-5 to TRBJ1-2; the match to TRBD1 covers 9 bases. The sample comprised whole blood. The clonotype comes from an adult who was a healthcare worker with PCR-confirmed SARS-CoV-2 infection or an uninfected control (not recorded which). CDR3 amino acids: CASSLWTGDGYTF. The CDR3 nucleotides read TGTGCCAGCAGCTTATGGACAGGGGACGGCTACACCTTC.